These T cell receptor beta chains were read from a single sample in a study of T cells in localized non-small cell lung cancer. Assay: immunoSEQ multiplex PCR; the TCRdb copy retains only in-frame clones and omits some. The sample contains some 29,000 clones, about 91% of which appear only once. The sequencing here drew on peripheral blood, taken before any cancer treatment. These receptors came from a male donor older than 55 with stage I lung adenocarcinoma. Both conserved end residues are part of each CDR3. A D gene is named only where the DNA matches it firmly. Only some rows state a clone size, as once, few, many or a class for expanded clones.

D | size | J | V | DNA | CDR3
- | - | TRBJ1-5 | TRBV2 | TGTGCCAGCAAAACAGAGATCAATCAGCCCCAGCATTTT | CASKTEINQPQHF
- | - | TRBJ2-7 | TRBV5-1 | TGCGCCAGCAACCTTCAGGGCACCTACGAGCAGTACTTC | CASNLQGTYEQYF
- | - | TRBJ1-3 | TRBV2 | TGTGCCAGCGATCTCAGGGACCTCTCTGGAAACACCATATATTTT | CASDLRDLSGNTIYF
TRBD1 | - | TRBJ2-5 | TRBV7-7 | TGTGCCAGCAGCTCATATGGACAGGGTGAGACCCAGTACTTC | CASSSYGQGETQYF
TRBD2 | - | TRBJ2-5 | TRBV28 | TGTGCCAGCAGCCGGACTAGTGTAGAGACCCAGTACTTC | CASSRTSVETQYF
- | - | TRBJ2-3 | TRBV4-2 | TGTGCCAGCAGCCCCTTGACGGGGCTGGTAGATACGCAGTATTTT | CASSPLTGLVDTQYF
TRBD1 | once | TRBJ2-5 | TRBV5-1 | TGCGCCAGCACTACGTCCGGGACAGGGTCTTTCGAGACCCAGTACTTC | CASTTSGTGSFETQYF
TRBD1 | - | TRBJ2-6 | TRBV6-6 | TGTGCCAGCAGCAAACAGGGGACTGGGGCCAACGTCCTGACTTTC | CASSKQGTGANVLTF
- | - | TRBJ1-5 | TRBV6-1 | TGTGCCAGCAGTGAAGGTATGGCAGGGGGCAATCAGCCCCAGCATTTT | CASSEGMAGGNQPQHF
- | - | TRBJ1-1 | TRBV5-1 | TGCGCCAGCAGCTTGAACACTGAAGCTTTCTTT | CASSLNTEAFF
TRBD2 | - | TRBJ2-1 | TRBV11-2 | TGTGCCAGCACCAGACTAGCGGGGGCCTCCTACAATGAGCAGTTCTTC | CASTRLAGASYNEQFF
- | once | TRBJ1-3 | TRBV6-5 | TGTGCCAGCAGTTACTTAGCCCGCTCTGGAAACACCATATATTTT | CASSYLARSGNTIYF
- | - | TRBJ1-2 | TRBV28 | TGTGCCAGCAGTTCGGGGAACTATGGCTACACCTTC | CASSSGNYGYTF
- | - | TRBJ2-5 | TRBV28 | TGTGCCAGCACCCCCCTTTCCCGGGGTTCAGGAGAGACCCAGTACTTC | CASTPLSRGSGETQYF
- | few | TRBJ2-7 | TRBV7-9 | TGTGCCAGCAGCGCTAGTTCCTACGAGCAGTACTTC | CASSASSYEQYF
TRBD1 | - | TRBJ2-7 | TRBV19 | TGTGCCACATCAGACAGGGGGCTCTCCTACGAGCAGTACTTC | CATSDRGLSYEQYF
- | - | TRBJ2-6 | TRBV6-5 | TGTGCCAGCAGTTACTCGACCGGGGCTGGGGCCAACGTCCTGACTTTC | CASSYSTGAGANVLTF
- | - | TRBJ2-3 | TRBV27 | TGTGCCAGCAGTTTCGCCCGGGTCACAGATACGCAGTATTTT | CASSFARVTDTQYF
- | - | TRBJ2-1 | TRBV6-1 | TGTGCCAGCATCCCTATCGGCTACAATGAGCAGTTCTTC | CASIPIGYNEQFF
TRBD2 | - | TRBJ2-3 | TRBV5-1 | TGCGCCAGCAGCTCAACTAGCGGGGGGCGGGTATGGCTCGATACGCAGTATTTT | CASSSTSGGRVWLDTQYF
- | - | TRBJ2-7 | TRBV2 | TGTGCCAGCAGTGAAGGGACGTACACAAACGAGCAGTACTTC | CASSEGTYTNEQYF
- | - | TRBJ2-7 | TRBV5-5 | TGTGCCAGCAGTTGGGGTCCGGTAAACGAGCAGTACTTC | CASSWGPVNEQYF
TRBD1 | - | TRBJ1-2 | TRBV7-2 | TGTGCCAGCAGCTTAGGGGGGACAGTACGGGGCTACACCTTC | CASSLGGTVRGYTF
TRBD2 | - | TRBJ2-6 | TRBV5-3 | TGTGCCAGAAGCTTGAGGCTAGCGGGGCCTGGGGCCAACGTCCTGACTTTC | CARSLRLAGPGANVLTF
TRBD2 | - | TRBJ2-5 | TRBV5-1 | TGCGCCAGCAGCTTGAGGGAGGGGCAAGAGACCCAGTACTTC | CASSLREGQETQYF
- | - | TRBJ1-5 | TRBV28 | TGTGCCAGCAGTTTAGGGGGGATCGGATGGAATCAGCCCCAGCATTTT | CASSLGGIGWNQPQHF
TRBD1 | - | TRBJ2-7 | TRBV30 | TGTGCCTGGAGTAGTTTGGCAGGGACAGGCCACGAGCAGTACTTC | CAWSSLAGTGHEQYF
- | - | TRBJ2-3 | TRBV23-1 | TGCGCCAGCAGTCAATCGGTCACAAGTTCAGATACGCAGTATTTT | CASSQSVTSSDTQYF
- | - | TRBJ2-5 | TRBV2 | TGTGCCAGCGGGGTCCAAGAGACCCAGTACTTC | CASGVQETQYF
TRBD1 | - | TRBJ2-5 | TRBV18 | TGTGCCAGCTCAGGGACAGTAGCTCCCCAAGAGACCCAGTACTTC | CASSGTVAPQETQYF
TRBD1 | - | TRBJ1-2 | TRBV6-5 | TGTGCCAGCAGTTACTCGGACAGGACTAACTATGGCTACACCTTC | CASSYSDRTNYGYTF
- | - | TRBJ1-1 | TRBV28 | TGTGCCAGCAGTTATATGGGGCCCGAAGCTTTCTTT | CASSYMGPEAFF
TRBD1 | - | TRBJ2-4 | TRBV4-2 | TGTGCCAGCAGCCAAGATCAGGGGGCACGGAACATTCAGTACTTC | CASSQDQGARNIQYF
- | once | TRBJ2-5 | TRBV7-9 | TGTGCCAGCAGCTTAGGTACAGGGAGGGGAGAGACCCAGTACTTC | CASSLGTGRGETQYF
- | - | TRBJ1-2 | TRBV6-6 | TGTGCCAGCAGTTACGATCTTGATGGCTACACCTTC | CASSYDLDGYTF
- | few | TRBJ2-7 | TRBV27 | TGTGCCAGCAGTTGGGCTCACACCGGGCAATGGGTCGAGCAGTACTTC | CASSWAHTGQWVEQYF
- | - | TRBJ1-1 | TRBV5-1 | TGCGCCAGCAGCCCGAACATGAACACTGAAGCTTTCTTT | CASSPNMNTEAFF
TRBD1 | - | TRBJ1-5 | TRBV5-1 | TGCGCCAGCAGCACTAGACGACAGGGGGCGCATCAGCCCCAGCATTTT | CASSTRRQGAHQPQHF
- | - | TRBJ2-7 | TRBV6-1 | TGTGCCAGCAGGAAACAGGTCGAGCAGTACTTC | CASRKQVEQYF
- | - | TRBJ2-1 | TRBV19 | TGTGCCAGTAGTACCGCTGGGGGCCCTTACAATGAGCAGTTCTTC | CASSTAGGPYNEQFF
- | - | TRBJ1-3 | TRBV7-2 | TGTGCCAGCAGCTTAGACCCCCAGGGCCTTACCCTCTCTGGAAACACCATATATTTT | CASSLDPQGLTLSGNTIYF
TRBD2 | - | TRBJ2-3 | TRBV6-4 | TGTGCCAGCAGTCCTCTAGCGGGGGGGCTCACAGATACGCAGTATTTT | CASSPLAGGLTDTQYF
- | - | TRBJ2-3 | TRBV19 | TGTGCCAGTAGTAGGGGGGAGGTTGGGCCCCCGGAAGATACGCAGTATTTT | CASSRGEVGPPEDTQYF
- | - | TRBJ1-3 | TRBV30 | TGTGCCTGGACCAGGAGCTCTGGAAACACCATATATTTT | CAWTRSSGNTIYF
- | once | TRBJ1-4 | TRBV9 | TGTGCCAGCAGCGGGCCACCTGGGGGCGATCAAAAACTGTTTTTT | CASSGPPGGDQKLFF
- | - | TRBJ1-5 | TRBV5-6 | TGTGCCAGCAGCGCGGACCGGGCCGGCAATCAGCCCCAGCATTTT | CASSADRAGNQPQHF
- | - | TRBJ1-5 | TRBV4-3 | TGCGCCAGCAGCCAAGAGGCAGATACTTATCAGCCCCAGCATTTT | CASSQEADTYQPQHF
- | - | TRBJ1-2 | TRBV28 | TGTGCCAGCAGTTTACCCGGACAGTCCTATGGCTACACCTTC | CASSLPGQSYGYTF
- | - | TRBJ2-2 | TRBV9 | TGTGCCAGCAGCCTCGGAGGGCGGATTCAAAGGGTCGGGACCGGGGAGCTGTTTTTT | CASSLGGRIQRVGTGELFF
- | - | TRBJ1-3 | TRBV28 | TGTGCCAGCAGTCCCGACTCTGGAAACACCATATATTTT | CASSPDSGNTIYF
- | - | TRBJ2-1 | TRBV30 | TGTGCCTGGAGTGAGGCGAGGGGCTTCTTAGGGCAGTTCTTC | CAWSEARGFLGQFF
- | - | TRBJ1-6 | TRBV5-1 | TGCGCCAGCAGCTTGGATCAAGCCTCCTATAATTCACCCCTCCACTTT | CASSLDQASYNSPLHF
- | - | TRBJ2-5 | TRBV5-1 | TGCGCCAGCAGGCTCACAGGCCCCCCCCAAGAGACCCAGTACTTC | CASRLTGPPQETQYF